This is a list of T cell receptor beta chains from one sample in a study of blood T cell repertoires in COVID-19. The assay was immunoSEQ multiplex PCR, and TCRdb's table has in-frame clones only and misses some. Of 150,000 to 200,000 clones detected, 80% to 90% appear once; the ten largest clones hold roughly 19%. The sequenced sample consisted of peripheral blood. The receptors were gathered from a woman over 75 with acute or convalescent COVID-19. Both conserved end residues are part of each CDR3. The order of the fields is V gene, D gene, clone size, J gene, CDR3 protein, CDR3 DNA. D genes are given only for firm matches. Only part of the rows carry a size: once, few, many, or a class if the clone is expanded.

V gene: TRBV5-4; D gene: TRBD2; clone size: NA; J gene: TRBJ2-7; CDR3 protein: CASSSLTSGRTYEQYF; CDR3 DNA: TGTGCCAGCAGCTCATTGACTAGCGGGAGGACCTACGAGCAGTACTTC
V gene: TRBV27; D gene: TRBD1; clone size: NA; J gene: TRBJ1-4; CDR3 protein: CASSFDRGSPNLFF; CDR3 DNA: TGTGCCAGCAGTTTCGACAGGGGTTCCCCTAATCTGTTTTTT
V gene: TRBV4-1; D gene: TRBD2; clone size: once; J gene: TRBJ2-5; CDR3 protein: CASSQELAGLKTQYF; CDR3 DNA: TGCGCCAGCAGCCAAGAACTAGCGGGATTGAAGACCCAGTACTTC
V gene: TRBV7-9; D gene: NA; clone size: NA; J gene: TRBJ2-7; CDR3 protein: CASDLGGRYEQHF; CDR3 DNA: TGTGCCAGCGACCTCGGGGGTCGGTACGAGCAGCACTTC
V gene: TRBV5-1; D gene: NA; clone size: NA; J gene: TRBJ1-2; CDR3 protein: CASSLEADSYGYTF; CDR3 DNA: TGCGCCAGCAGCTTGGAAGCCGACAGCTATGGCTACACCTTC
V gene: TRBV5-6; D gene: NA; clone size: NA; J gene: TRBJ2-1; CDR3 protein: CASRHDNYNEQFF; CDR3 DNA: TGTGCCAGCAGACATGACAACTACAATGAGCAGTTCTTC
V gene: TRBV20-1; D gene: TRBD2; clone size: few; J gene: TRBJ2-6; CDR3 protein: CSASGGEGSGANVLTF; CDR3 DNA: TGCAGTGCTAGTGGAGGGGAGGGCTCCGGGGCCAACGTCCTGACTTTC
V gene: TRBV5-6; D gene: TRBD2; clone size: NA; J gene: TRBJ2-1; CDR3 protein: CASSLLGTTKYNEQFF; CDR3 DNA: TGTGCCAGCAGCTTACTCGGGACTACCAAATACAATGAGCAGTTCTTC
V gene: TRBV7-6; D gene: TRBD2; clone size: NA; J gene: TRBJ2-7; CDR3 protein: CASSSGGGYEQYF; CDR3 DNA: TGTGCCAGCAGCTCTGGGGGGGGATACGAGCAGTACTTC
V gene: TRBV7-2; D gene: TRBD2; clone size: NA; J gene: TRBJ2-5; CDR3 protein: CASRPPSGSHQETQYF; CDR3 DNA: TGTGCCAGCAGACCCCCTAGCGGGAGCCACCAAGAGACCCAGTACTTC
V gene: TRBV2; D gene: TRBD2; clone size: NA; J gene: TRBJ2-3; CDR3 protein: CASRALGLAGGADTQYF; CDR3 DNA: TGTGCCAGCAGGGCCTTGGGACTAGCGGGAGGGGCAGATACGCAGTATTTT
V gene: TRBV10-1; D gene: NA; clone size: NA; J gene: TRBJ1-4; CDR3 protein: CASSQGNEKLFF; CDR3 DNA: TGCGCCAGCTCCCAGGGGAATGAAAAACTGTTTTTT
V gene: TRBV27; D gene: NA; clone size: NA; J gene: TRBJ1-2; CDR3 protein: CASSRNSGAGYTF; CDR3 DNA: TGTGCCAGCAGTCGAAATTCAGGGGCCGGCTACACCTTC
V gene: TRBV19; D gene: NA; clone size: NA; J gene: TRBJ2-5; CDR3 protein: CASSILETQYF; CDR3 DNA: TGTGCCAGTAGTATACTAGAGACCCAGTACTTC
V gene: TRBV27; D gene: NA; clone size: NA; J gene: TRBJ2-1; CDR3 protein: CASSLLPSYEQFF; CDR3 DNA: TGTGCCAGCAGTTTATTGCCTAGCTATGAGCAGTTCTTC
V gene: TRBV3-1/TRBV3-2; D gene: TRBD1; clone size: once; J gene: TRBJ1-6; CDR3 protein: CASSLQGANSPLHF; CDR3 DNA: TGTGCCAGCAGCTTACAGGGGGCGAATTCACCCCTCCACTTT
V gene: TRBV7-9; D gene: TRBD1; clone size: NA; J gene: TRBJ2-2; CDR3 protein: CASSLHRDRGVGELFF; CDR3 DNA: TGTGCCAGCAGCTTGCATCGGGACAGGGGGGTCGGGGAGCTGTTTTTT
V gene: TRBV9; D gene: TRBD1; clone size: NA; J gene: TRBJ1-3; CDR3 protein: CASSVGTGGNTIYF; CDR3 DNA: TGTGCCAGCAGCGTAGGGACAGGCGGAAACACCATATATTTT
V gene: TRBV14; D gene: TRBD2; clone size: NA; J gene: TRBJ2-1; CDR3 protein: CASSGWTSGYGNEQFF; CDR3 DNA: TGTGCCAGCAGCGGGTGGACTAGCGGGTACGGCAATGAGCAGTTCTTC
V gene: TRBV20-1; D gene: TRBD1; clone size: NA; J gene: TRBJ2-1; CDR3 protein: CSATDRANNEQFF; CDR3 DNA: TGCAGTGCTACTGACAGGGCTAATAATGAGCAGTTCTTC
V gene: TRBV21-1; D gene: NA; clone size: NA; J gene: TRBJ2-1; CDR3 protein: CASYQGATYNEQFF; CDR3 DNA: TGTGCCAGCTATCAGGGGGCTACCTACAATGAGCAGTTCTTC
V gene: TRBV5-1; D gene: TRBD1; clone size: NA; J gene: TRBJ1-2; CDR3 protein: CASSLAVGLDREEDYGYTF; CDR3 DNA: TGCGCCAGCAGCTTGGCCGTGGGTCTCGACAGGGAAGAGGACTATGGCTACACCTTC
V gene: TRBV6-1; D gene: NA; clone size: NA; J gene: TRBJ2-3; CDR3 protein: CASSGEGGPGTDTQYF; CDR3 DNA: TGTGCCAGCAGTGGAGAGGGGGGGCCGGGCACAGATACGCAGTATTTT
V gene: TRBV23-1; D gene: TRBD2; clone size: NA; J gene: TRBJ2-3; CDR3 protein: CASSQPRRGAGTSSRGTDTQYF; CDR3 DNA: TGCGCCAGCAGTCAACCGCGCAGGGGAGCCGGGACTAGCTCCAGAGGCACAGATACGCAGTATTTT
V gene: TRBV7-6; D gene: NA; clone size: NA; J gene: TRBJ2-5; CDR3 protein: CASSLALTGTQETQYF; CDR3 DNA: TGTGCCAGCAGCTTAGCGCTAACAGGGACCCAGGAGACCCAGTACTTC
V gene: TRBV7-2; D gene: TRBD2; clone size: NA; J gene: TRBJ2-1; CDR3 protein: CASSTYSGRASRRYEQFF; CDR3 DNA: TGTGCCAGCAGCACCTATAGCGGGAGGGCTAGTCGGAGGTATGAGCAGTTCTTC
V gene: TRBV5-6; D gene: NA; clone size: NA; J gene: TRBJ2-3; CDR3 protein: CASSLGGTGYTDTQYF; CDR3 DNA: TGTGCCAGCAGCTTGGGGGGGACTGGGTACACAGATACGCAGTATTTT
V gene: TRBV20-1; D gene: TRBD2; clone size: NA; J gene: TRBJ2-3; CDR3 protein: CSASWRLASTDTQYF; CDR3 DNA: TGCAGTGCTAGTTGGCGACTAGCGAGCACAGATACGCAGTATTTT
V gene: TRBV7-2; D gene: TRBD2; clone size: NA; J gene: TRBJ2-3; CDR3 protein: CASSLGGSGRGYF; CDR3 DNA: TGTGCCAGCAGCTTAGGTGGTTCGGGGAGGGGGTATTTT